This T cell receptor (beta chain) appears in the sequencing data of a study of T cells in Graves' hyperthyroidism and ophthalmopathy. This CDR3 has 15 amino acids. Germline CDR1 SGHTA, CDR2 FQGNSA. V trimming: 5 bases; J trimming: 7 bases; junction bases outside the gene matches: 9. Using RNA transcripts as the source, TCR beta CDR3 regions were amplified. Using the HTBI primer set, a first-round RT-PCR was run on the TCR CDR3. TCRdb re-analysed the multiplex PCR reads in MiXCR, keeping a single row per CDR3 protein. Among about 400,000 distinct CDR3 sequences listed, about 15% were seen once. There are many counts of this clonotype. As yet, its antigen is unknown. Study-wide points: Stable hyperthyroidism and ophthalmopathy were separated using 13 V-J signatures.

Ophthalmopathy cases met thresholds of Clinical Activity Score at least 3, NOSPECS grade at least 4 and duration under 3 months. The chain couples TRBV7-2 to TRBJ1-4, with 8 nucleotides matching TRBD1. Sequencing was carried out using blood. This clonotype was obtained from a man younger than 35 with Graves' ophthalmopathy. The CDR3 nucleotides read TGTGCCAGCAGCCGGGGACAGGCGTCTGGTGAAAAACTGTTTTTT. This translates into CASSRGQASGEKLFF.